This record covers a single T cell receptor beta chain. Antigen unknown. Through a sample-barcoded 5' primer and a J-beta primer mix, a second PCR was run for 7 to 11 cycles. Every cDNA molecule bore a tag from a template-switch adaptor containing 12 random nucleotides. TCRdb reanalysed the 5' RACE reads using MiXCR and keeps one entry per CDR3 protein. The sample has around 1,000,000 distinct CDR3 sequences, roughly two fifths seen once. Total RNA was extracted at no less than 6 micrograms per sample. The data originate from a study of blood T cells in healthy people across ages. Overall study results and limits: CMV status of donors was not determined, possibly confounding expanded clonotype changes.

The germline V gene has CDR1 SGHVS and CDR2 FNYEAQ. The V gene end was trimmed by 8 bases and the J gene end by 3 bases; junction bases not matched to a gene: 5. The CDR3 extends over 13 amino acids. Sequenced material: blood. This receptor was identified in a man aged 18 to 29 in good health. The J gene is TRBJ1-1, the V gene TRBV7-6; 8 nucleotides line up with TRBD1. CDR3 protein: CASGTGLYTEAFF. The CDR3 nucleotides read TGTGCCAGCGGGACAGGCTTGTACACTGAAGCTTTCTTT.